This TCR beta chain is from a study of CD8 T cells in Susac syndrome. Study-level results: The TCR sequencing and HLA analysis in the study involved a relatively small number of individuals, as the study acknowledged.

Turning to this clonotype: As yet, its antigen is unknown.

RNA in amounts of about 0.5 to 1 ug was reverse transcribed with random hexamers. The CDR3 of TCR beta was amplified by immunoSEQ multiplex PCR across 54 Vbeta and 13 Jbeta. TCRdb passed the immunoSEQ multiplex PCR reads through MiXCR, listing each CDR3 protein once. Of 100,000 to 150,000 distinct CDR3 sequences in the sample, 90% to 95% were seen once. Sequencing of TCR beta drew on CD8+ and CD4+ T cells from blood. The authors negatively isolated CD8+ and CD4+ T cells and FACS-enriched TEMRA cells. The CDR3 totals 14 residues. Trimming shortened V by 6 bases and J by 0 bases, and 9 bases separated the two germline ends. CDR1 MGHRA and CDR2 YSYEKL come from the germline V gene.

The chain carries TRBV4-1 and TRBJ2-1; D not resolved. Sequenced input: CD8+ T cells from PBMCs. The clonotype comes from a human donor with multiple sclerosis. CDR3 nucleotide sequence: TGCGCCAGCAGGAGCAATCCCTCCTACAATGAGCAGTTCTTC. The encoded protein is CASRSNPSYNEQFF.